Described below is a single T cell receptor beta chain sequence and its context. Its antigen is currently unknown. These data are taken from a study of cytomegalovirus exposure and HLA in healthy donors. Across the study: In terms of ancestry, the Caucasian-associated cluster contained 75% to 85% of the roughly 360 genotyped donors.

PCR amplification relied on 60 Vbeta primers (plus 13 Jbeta primers). Measured with immunoSEQ multiplex PCR; TCRdb has only the in-frame clones, and not every one. The sample contains around 190,000 clones, 79% of which appear only once. Regarding the study as a whole: Fewer N-insertions (relative to the 666-donor mean) were reportedly seen in an Asian-associated ancestry cluster in a later analysis. Later genetic work tied a missense DCLRE1C variant to beta-chain V and J trimming. Cytomegalovirus status was reportedly diagnosed by the classifier with high sensitivity and specificity.

The CDR3 has 15 residues. CDR1 is SNHLY, CDR2 FYNNEI, per germline. The ends lost 6 bases at V and 7 bases at J; junction bases unmatched: 10. The receptor was isolated from a woman in her 40s in good health and CMV-seronegative. The chain employs TRBV2 and TRBJ2-1; 9 nucleotides match TRBD2. The sample comprised PBMCs. CDR3 region: CASSTTLAGANEQFF. The CDR3 DNA reads as TGTGCCAGCAGCACCACCTTAGCGGGAGCAAATGAGCAGTTCTTC.